This TCR beta chain was sequenced during a study of Tregs in tolerant kidney transplant recipients. General observations from the study: Donor-specific Treg expansion exceeded global Treg expansion in tolerant patients, suggesting antigen drive. This study did not directly address biological reproducibility.

Unstimulated Tregs (CD4+CD25+CD127-) and CD4+CD25- non-Tregs were sorted from PBMCs. Clones were sequenced by immunoSEQ multiplex PCR, and TCRdb holds only the in-frame ones, with some missing. This sample's clone table lists approximately 52,000 clones. Germline V gene data show CDR1 as LNHDA and CDR2 as SQIVND (reference sequence). Between the trimmed V and J ends, which lost 0 bases and 1 base, there was a span of 9 bases. This CDR3 contains 15 residues. As concerns this clone: Its antigen is not known. Read sequence stops 3 residues before the CDR3 end, and the germline J gene provides the missing end.

Sample: CD4+ T cells from blood, taken before the transplant. This chain links TRBV19 with TRBJ1-1; D gene uncertain. The receptor comes from a human donor who received a combined kidney and bone marrow transplant. The sequenced CDR3 bases are TGTGCCAGTAGTATAGATACGAGGCCGAACACTGAA. It translates to CASSIDTRPNTE. The complete CDR3 sequence is CASSIDTRPNTEAFF. Combining the CDR3 with reference TRBV19 and TRBJ1-1 gives the whole variable domain DGGITQSPKYLFRKEGQNVTLSCEQNLNHDAMYWYRQDPGQGLRLIYYSQIVNDFQKGDIAEGYSVSREKKESFPLTVTSAQKNPTAFYLCASSIDTRPNTEAFFGQGTRLTVV.